The 16 T cell receptor beta chains given below trace back to one sample, sequenced in a study of blood T cell repertoires in COVID-19. Only in-frame clones appear in the TCRdb table, and some are missing; sequencing was by immunoSEQ multiplex PCR. The repertoire holds fewer than 250,000 clones, with around four fifths as singletons. Source material: peripheral blood. These receptors were collected from a man in his fifties or sixties with COVID-19, enrolled during active disease.

For the CDR3, the DNA is TGTGCCAGCAGGGGGACTGGTACCGGGGAGCTGTTTTTT. Amino acids: CASRGTGTGELFF. The chain has TRBV5-4 and TRBJ2-2; D perhaps matches TRBD2 (6 bases). The length of the CDR3 is 13 residues. CDR1 and CDR2 (germline): SGHNT, YYREEE (reference sequence). V was trimmed by 5 bases and J by 5 bases, leaving 10 bases between them.

The V call is TRBV28, the J call TRBJ1-2, with D maybe TRBD1 (6 bases). Germline values: CDR1 MDHEN, CDR2 SYDVKM. The CDR3 extends over 17 amino acids. Trimming pared 1 base from V and 5 bases from J, leaving 20 bases between. CDR3 protein: CASSLFNIQQGPYGYTF. CDR3 nucleotides: TGTGCCAGCAGTTTATTTAACATCCAGCAGGGGCCTTATGGCTACACCTTC.

V gene TRBV4-2 combines with J gene TRBJ1-2; D is undetermined. CDR1 and CDR2 from the germline V gene are LGHNA and YNFKEQ. The CDR3 totals 14 residues. V lost 0 bases to trimming and J lost 3 bases, with 8 bases between them. The CDR3 DNA follows: TGTGCCAGCAGCCAAGATAAGAGATACTATGGCTACACCTTC. It encodes CASSQDKRYYGYTF.

The V gene is TRBV30, the J gene TRBJ2-4; 8 bases fit TRBD2. Germline V gene data show CDR1 as GTSNPN and CDR2 as SVGIG (reference sequence). The CDR3 is 13 residues long. Unmatched junction bases numbered 9, after V lost 6 bases and J lost 8 bases. For the CDR3, the DNA is TGTGCCTGTTACGGGAGGGCCGAGTACATTCAGTACTTC. Its translation: CACYGRAEYIQYF.

The chain joins TRBV29-1 to TRBJ1-1; a possible D gene is TRBD1 (5 bases). With 6 bases removed from V and 1 base from J, the gap between germline ends came to 15 bases. The CDR3 contains 14 residues. Germline V gives CDR1 SQVTM, CDR2 ANQGSEA. The DNA of the CDR3 is TGCAGCGTCAAAGGCGGGACGGCGAACACTGAAGCTTTCTTT. Residues: CSVKGGTANTEAFF.

The V call is TRBV5-4, the J call TRBJ2-7, with 9 bases identical to TRBD1. The V segment lost 2 bases and the J segment 2 bases; nucleotides outside the gene matches: 2. Germline CDR1 SGHNT, CDR2 YYREEE (reference sequence). The CDR3 consists of 14 residues. This CDR3 reads CASSFGTGPYEQYF. In DNA, the CDR3 is TGTGCCAGCAGCTTCGGGACAGGGCCCTACGAGCAGTACTTC.

The rearrangement links TRBV11-1 to TRBJ2-7; 7 bases align to TRBD2. CDR3 length: 14 residues. J lost 2 bases, V lost 8 bases, and 9 bases had no gene match. The germline gives CDR1 SGHAT, CDR2 FQDESV (reference sequence). The CDR3 sequence: CASGREDGTYEQYF. In nucleotides, the CDR3 is TGTGCCAGCGGTCGGGAGGACGGAACCTACGAGCAGTACTTC. The full variable domain, rest sourced from reference TRBV11-1 and TRBJ2-7, is EAEVAQSPRYKITEKSQAVAFWCDPISGHATLYWYRQILGQGPELLVQFQDESVVDDSQLPKDRFSAERLKGVDSTLKIQPAELGDSAMYLCASGREDGTYEQYFGPGTRLTVT.

This clone has more than one count but fewer than ten. This sequence joins TRBV5-1 and TRBJ2-7; TRBD2 is a possible D gene (6 bases). Germline CDR1 and CDR2: SGHRS and YFSETQ. The CDR3 is 15 residues long. The ends were cut back, 1 base at V and 5 bases at J, with 16 bases in the middle. CDR3 coding DNA: TGCGCCAGCAGCTTGTGGTACTCTGGGGGGAACGAGCAGTACTTC. It yields the protein CASSLWYSGGNEQYF. Full variable domain (outside the CDR3, taken from reference TRBV5-1 and TRBJ2-7): KAGVTQTPRYLIKTRGQQVTLSCSPISGHRSVSWYQQTPGQGLQFLFEYFSETQRNKGNFPGRFSGRQFSNSRSEMNVSTLELGDSALYLCASSLWYSGGNEQYFGPGTRLTVT.

The chain couples TRBV5-6 to TRBJ2-3; TRBD1 matches 9 bases. CDR3 length: 13 amino acids. V gave up 2 bases and J gave up 6 bases; unmatched junction bases: 1. Germline V gene data show CDR1 as SGHDT and CDR2 as YYEEEE. The CDR3 sequence is CASSLQGADTQYF. The CDR3 DNA is TGTGCCAGCAGCTTACAGGGGGCGGATACGCAGTATTTT.

V is TRBV7-9 and J is TRBJ2-1, with D uncertain. The CDR3 contains 14 residues. V was shortened by 3 bases and J by 10 bases, with 16 bases between the two germline ends. Germline-derived CDR1 and CDR2 are SEHNR and FQNEAQ (reference sequence). CDR3 DNA: TGTGCCAGCAGCTTGACTTTGCAAGGAGAGGAGCAGTTCTTC. It encodes CASSLTLQGEEQFF.

The rearrangement joins TRBV7-8 to TRBJ1-2, with D uncertain. Looked up from germline, CDR1 is SGHVS and CDR2 is FQNEAQ. The CDR3 spans 15 residues. Trimming took 5 bases from V and 4 from J, leaving 17 bases between them. The CDR3 DNA follows: TGTGCCAGCAGCCCGGGGAGAGGGCCGAGCTATGGCTACACCTTC. Translating it yields CASSPGRGPSYGYTF.

The genes are TRBV7-9 and TRBJ1-3; 7 bases map to TRBD1. J lost 0 bases, V lost 3 bases, and 8 bases had no gene match. Germline values: CDR1 SEHNR, CDR2 FQNEAQ (reference sequence). This CDR3 has 17 residues. The CDR3: CASSFQDRIFSGNTIYF. DNA for the CDR3: TGTGCCAGCAGCTTCCAGGACAGGATATTCTCTGGAAACACCATATATTTT.

The chain combines TRBV9 with TRBJ1-5, with D uncertain. The V gene's germline CDR1 is SGDLS and CDR2 YYNGEE. The CDR3 sequence is 15 residues long. V lost 0 bases to trimming and J lost 4 bases, with 11 bases between them. The CDR3 bases are TGTGCCAGCAGCGTAGATCCGCTCGGGAATCAGCCCCAGCATTTT. Translation gives CASSVDPLGNQPQHF.

The rearrangement uses TRBV4-3 and TRBJ1-1; weak D call: TRBD1 (5 bases). CDR1 is LGHNA and CDR2 is YSLEER in the germline V gene. Trimming removed 6 bases from V and 2 bases from J, with 13 bases in between. CDR3 size: 14 residues. CDR3 loop: CASSDAQVNTEAFF. The CDR3 DNA sequence: TGCGCCAGCAGTGATGCACAGGTCAACACTGAAGCTTTCTTT.

The chain has TRBV28 and TRBJ1-1, with D perhaps matching TRBD1 (6 bases). Looked up from germline, CDR1 is MDHEN and CDR2 is SYDVKM. V was pared by 4 bases and J by 6 bases, with 12 bases between. The CDR3 totals 13 residues. The CDR3 region is CASSSGQLPEAFF. CDR3 sequence (DNA): TGTGCCAGCAGTTCAGGACAGCTGCCTGAAGCTTTCTTT.

The chain is built from TRBV14 and TRBJ1-1; D gene unclear. The germline V gene has CDR1 SGHDN and CDR2 FVKESK. The CDR3 extends over 14 amino acids. The V end was cut by 4 bases, the J end by 1 base, with 10 bases between. The chain's CDR3 is CASSLTTGNTEAFF. CDR3 in DNA: TGTGCCAGCAGCCTAACCACTGGGAACACTGAAGCTTTCTTT.